The 28 T cell receptor beta chains below all came from one sample that was sequenced in a study of metastatic and nonmetastatic thyroid tumors. With MiXCR, TCRdb called clones anew from the PCR reads. The sample has some 84,000 clones, roughly 8.6% seen once. Ahead of thyroid surgery, no patient had received treatment of any kind. The sequencing sample was made of blood. All receptors derive from a female donor with papillary thyroid cancer or a benign thyroid nodule (not recorded which). Some clones in this sample may be carry-over from other donors' samples.

This clone has ten or more counts. This chain's CDR3 is CASSLGTAYGYTF. DNA of the CDR3: TGTGCCAGCTCACTCGGGACGGCCTATGGCTACACCTTC. The rearrangement links TRBV27 to TRBJ1-2; TRBD1 might be the D (5 bases). Trimming pared 8 bases from V and 4 bases from J, leaving 14 bases between. Germline CDR1 reads MNHEY; CDR2 reads SMNVEV (reference sequence). This CDR3 is 13 amino acids long.

This clone was seen more than once but under ten times. V and J are TRBV6-2 or TRBV6-3 and TRBJ1-5; D not resolved. Per the germline V gene, CDR1 is MNHEY and CDR2 is SVGEGT. The CDR3 has 14 amino acids. V gave up 6 bases and J gave up 0 bases, with 9 bases separating them. The DNA of the CDR3 is TGTGCCAGCAGCCGAGTGGTTAGCAATCAGCCCCAGCATTTT. Translation: CASSRVVSNQPQHF.

This clone was detected a few times. Here the CDR3 reads CSARIDTEAFF. In nucleotides, the CDR3 is TGCAGTGCAAGGATTGACACTGAAGCTTTCTTT. V is TRBV20-1 and J is TRBJ1-1, with D uncertain. V was pared by 6 bases and J by 3 bases, with 8 bases between. The germline V gene encodes CDR1 DFQATT and CDR2 SNEGSKA (reference sequence). The CDR3 covers 11 residues.

This clone came up a few times. The rearrangement links TRBV6-9 to TRBJ1-2; perhaps TRBD1 as D (5 bases). The CDR3 contains 12 residues. Germline-derived CDR1 and CDR2 are MNHGY and SVAAGI. Trimming shortened V by 10 bases and J by 4 bases, and 13 bases separated the two germline ends. CDR3 loop: CATSGTTYGYTF. In DNA form, the CDR3 reads TGTGCCACATCCGGGACGACCTATGGCTACACCTTC.

This clone was detected ten times or more. The chain recombines TRBV4-1 with TRBJ1-6; D not certain. The CDR3 totals 15 residues. Trimming pared 1 base from V and 8 bases from J, leaving 12 bases between. Germline V gene lookup returns CDR1 MGHRA and CDR2 YSYEKL. The CDR3 bases are TGCGCCAGCAGCCAAGCCCTATCTAGGGATTCACCCCTCCACTTT. Translating it yields CASSQALSRDSPLHF.

This clone has at least ten counts. The rearrangement links TRBV2 to TRBJ2-4; 7 positions match TRBD1. Germline V lookup: CDR1 SNHLY, CDR2 FYNNEI. V lost 6 bases, J lost 1 base, and 6 bases stayed unmatched. The CDR3 runs to 15 residues. DNA for the CDR3: TGTGCCAGCAGACCTGACAGGGTGGCCAAAAACATTCAGTACTTC. Translating gives CASRPDRVAKNIQYF.

This clone was observed many times. CDR3 protein: CASSDTSGGSTDTQYF. CDR3 sequence (DNA): TGTGCCAGCAGTGATACTAGCGGGGGAAGCACAGATACGCAGTATTTT. The V and J genes are TRBV6-4 and TRBJ2-3; 11 bases are shared with TRBD2. This CDR3 region has 16 residues. V trimming: 3 bases; J trimming: 0 bases; junction bases outside the gene matches: 2. CDR1 and CDR2 (germline): MRHNA, SNTAGT.

This clone has just a few counts. The chain couples TRBV12-3 or TRBV12-4 to TRBJ2-3; no clear D. This CDR3 comprises 14 residues. The V end lost 2 bases, the J end lost 2 bases, and 8 bases lay between the germline ends. The CDR3 protein is CASSLLAATDTQYF. CDR3 sequence (DNA): TGTGCCAGCAGTTTATTGGCAGCCACAGATACGCAGTATTTT.

Ten or more counts support this clone. The chain links TRBV2 to TRBJ1-1; no reliable D call. Per germline, CDR1 SNHLY and CDR2 FYNNEI. The length of the CDR3 is 12 residues. With 8 bases removed from V and 2 bases from J, the gap between germline ends came to 9 bases. CDR3 region: CASYRKNTEAFF. The CDR3 DNA sequence: TGTGCCAGCTACCGTAAAAACACTGAAGCTTTCTTT.

This clone was seen repeatedly, ten times or more. CDR3 sequence reads: CASSEGGGENNEQFF. CDR3 bases: TGTGCCAGCAGTGAGGGAGGGGGGGAAAACAATGAGCAGTTCTTC. The J gene is TRBJ2-1, the V gene TRBV2; tentatively, D is TRBD2 (7 bases). V shed 3 bases and J shed 5 bases, with 14 bases lying between them. Germline CDR1 reads SNHLY; CDR2 reads FYNNEI. This CDR3 is 15 amino acids long. Complete variable domain (other parts from reference TRBV2 and TRBJ2-1): EPEVTQTPSHQVTQMGQEVILRCVPISNHLYFYWYRQILGQKVEFLVSFYNNEISEKSEIFDDQFSVERPDGSNFTLKIRSTKLEDSAMYFCASSEGGGENNEQFFGPGTRLTVL.

The table lists this clone with many counts. The chain couples TRBV20-1 to TRBJ1-6; D perhaps matches TRBD1 (5 bases). In germline, CDR1 is DFQATT, CDR2 SNEGSKA (reference sequence). V was clipped by 0 bases and J by 3 bases, with 6 bases between them. The CDR3 sequence is 14 residues long. CDR3: CSAREGVYNSPLHF. CDR3 bases: TGCAGTGCTAGAGAGGGGGTCTATAATTCACCCCTCCACTTT.

Points on this clone: This clone may be a read error of a much larger clone one base away. This chain links TRBV5-1 with TRBJ2-5; 8 bases are a match to TRBD1. V lost 3 bases to trimming and J lost 1 base; unmatched junction nucleotides: 5. The CDR3 totals 15 residues. Germline CDR1 reads SGHRS; CDR2 reads YFSETQ. The CDR3 loop is CASSSDRASQETQYF. Written as DNA, the CDR3 is TGCGCCAGCAGCTCGGACAGGGCATCCCAAGAGACCCAGTACTTC.

This clone was recorded many times. This rearrangement joins TRBV6-1 to TRBJ2-7; D unresolved. CDR1 is MNHNS and CDR2 is SASEGT in the germline V gene. There are 11 residues in the CDR3. The germline V and J ends were trimmed by 5 bases and 4 bases, with 6 bases remaining between them. The CDR3 loop is CASSYLYEQYF. DNA of the CDR3: TGTGCCAGCAGTTATTTATACGAGCAGTACTTC.

This clone has more than one count but fewer than ten. J is TRBJ1-3 and V is TRBV6-1, with unresolved D. The CDR3 has 16 residues. V was pared by 10 bases and J by 0 bases, with 19 bases between. From germline, CDR1 is MNHNS and CDR2 SASEGT. CDR3 DNA: TGTGCCATCAGAAATCCGTACGGCAGCTCTGGAAACACCATATATTTT. This sequence encodes CAIRNPYGSSGNTIYF.

This clone has more than one count but fewer than ten. In DNA form, the CDR3 reads TGTGCCAGCAGATACGGGACAGGCCCGAACACTGAAGCTTTCTTT. Translation gives CASRYGTGPNTEAFF. The chain is built from TRBV3-1 and TRBJ1-1; TRBD1 matches 8 bases. The CDR3 spans 15 residues. The junction had 7 bases not matched to a gene; V was cut back by 6 bases and J by 1 base. The V gene's germline CDR1 is LGHDT and CDR2 YNNKEL (reference sequence).

For this clone: One junction end does not reproduce the germline sequence, and a read error may be involved. CDR3 residues: CAGREGAWTNEKLFF. CDR3 bases: TGCGCCGGCAGGGAGGGGGCCTGGACTAATGAAAAACTGTTTTTT. The chain recombines TRBV10-2 with TRBJ1-4; the match to TRBD1 covers 7 bases. This CDR3 has 15 residues. In germline, CDR1 is WSHSY, CDR2 SAAADI.

About this clone itself: A much bigger clone sits one base away, suggesting this may be a read error. This CDR3 is also generated by other DNA sequences in the sample. The chain carries TRBV2 and TRBJ2-3; D unclear. This CDR3 region has 13 residues. Germline CDR1 and CDR2: SNHLY and FYNNEI. The CDR3 bases are TGTGCCAGCAGTGAAGGTTCTCCAGATACACAGTATTTT. This translates into CASSEGSPDTQYF.

This clone was detected many times. V and J are TRBV11-2 and TRBJ2-1; D unresolved. The CDR3 consists of 15 residues. V was pared by 1 base and J by 6 bases, with 13 bases between. Germline V gene data show CDR1 as SGHAT and CDR2 as FQNNGV. The CDR3 DNA reads TGTGCCAGCAGCTTAGGACATGCCCTCCCCAATGAGCAGTTCTTC. Its translation: CASSLGHALPNEQFF.

This clone was recorded many times. V usage is TRBV6-1 and J usage is TRBJ2-2, with 7 bases lining up with TRBD2. Per germline, CDR1 MNHNS and CDR2 SASEGT. V was clipped by 1 base and J by 5 bases; unmatched bases: 4. The CDR3 is made up of 15 amino acids. The CDR3, as DNA: TGTGCCAGCAGTGAAGGGCGGGGGTGGACCGGGGAGCTGTTTTTT. Translated: CASSEGRGWTGELFF.

The chain recombines TRBV20-1 with TRBJ1-1; 9 nucleotides line up with TRBD1. The CDR3 sequence is 13 residues long. Germline V gene data show CDR1 as DFQATT and CDR2 as SNEGSKA (reference sequence). J gave up 7 bases and V 6 bases, and 9 bases lay outside the gene matches. In DNA, the CDR3 is TGCAGTGCCACTACAGGGGGCCAGGATGAAGCTTTCTTT. It translates to CSATTGGQDEAFF.

Concerning this clone: Since a much larger clone is just one base distant, this may be a read error. Other nucleotide sequences from this sample produce the same CDR3. The rearrangement joins TRBV7-2 to TRBJ1-2; possibly TRBD1 for D (6 bases). The germline gives CDR1 SGHTA, CDR2 FQGNSA. The ends were cut back, 2 bases at V and 8 bases at J, with 12 bases in the middle. The CDR3 runs to 13 residues. The CDR3 sequence: CASSLRTDHGYTF. CDR3 coding DNA: TGTGCCAGCAGCTTACGGACAGACCACGGCTACACCTTC.

CDR3 sequence (DNA): TGTGCCAGCAGTTTGGGGCACCAAGAGACCCAGTACTTC. It yields the protein CASSLGHQETQYF. This chain links TRBV27 with TRBJ2-5; TRBD1 is a possible D gene (5 bases). The germline V gene encodes CDR1 MNHEY and CDR2 SMNVEV (reference sequence). The CDR3 consists of 13 residues. Between the trimmed V and J ends, which lost 3 bases and 0 bases, there was a span of 5 bases.

This clone was recorded many times. The chain couples TRBV5-1 to TRBJ2-2; 9 bases map to TRBD1. V dropped 0 bases and J dropped 3; count of bases not matched to a gene: 3. This CDR3 is 16 amino acids long. Germline CDR1 is SGHRS and CDR2 is YFSETQ. CDR3 in amino acids: CASSLVRTGDTGELFF. The CDR3 DNA is TGCGCCAGCAGCTTGGTGAGGACAGGGGACACCGGGGAGCTGTTTTTT. The full variable domain, its missing parts supplied by reference TRBV5-1 and TRBJ2-2, is KAGVTQTPRYLIKTRGQQVTLSCSPISGHRSVSWYQQTPGQGLQFLFEYFSETQRNKGNFPGRFSGRQFSNSRSEMNVSTLELGDSALYLCASSLVRTGDTGELFFGEGSRLTVL.

This clone was counted many times. CDR3 nucleotides: TGCGCCAGCAGCGGGACAGGGGGCTCCGGGGAGCTGTTTTTT. Amino acids: CASSGTGGSGELFF. The chain uses TRBV5-1 and TRBJ2-2; 12 bases match TRBD1. Germline trimming cut 4 bases from V and 6 bases from J; bases unmatched to any gene: 1. Germline V gene data show CDR1 as SGHRS and CDR2 as YFSETQ. The CDR3 is 14 residues long.

Many counts were recorded for this clone. The chain has TRBV28 and TRBJ1-1; 8 bases agree with TRBD1. Trimming took 3 bases from V and 1 from J; bases not matched to a gene: 10. Per germline, CDR1 MDHEN and CDR2 SYDVKM. The CDR3 extends over 17 amino acids. CDR3 bases: TGTGCCAGCAGTTTGAACCAGGGGGCGGGGTGGAACACTGAAGCTTTCTTT. Protein: CASSLNQGAGWNTEAFF.

In its sample, this clone was seen many times. CDR3 in amino acids: CASSLLTSGGYPEQFF. DNA of the CDR3: TGTGCCAGCAGCTTACTGACTAGCGGGGGTTATCCTGAGCAGTTCTTC. The V gene is TRBV7-8, the J gene TRBJ2-1, with TRBD2 identical over 12 bases. Germline V gene sequence: CDR1 SGHVS, CDR2 FQNEAQ. With V trimmed by 2 bases and J by 9 bases, 8 bases remained unmatched. The CDR3 covers 16 residues.

This clone was recorded at least ten times. The V and J genes are TRBV6-2 or TRBV6-3 and TRBJ1-6, with TRBD1 as a possible D gene (6 bases). The ends were cut back, 6 bases at V and 14 bases at J, with 20 bases in the middle. Germline assignment: CDR1 MNHEY and CDR2 SVGEGT. This CDR3 has 14 residues. This CDR3 is CASRHGQTLGALHF. Here the CDR3 DNA reads TGTGCCAGCAGACACGGACAGACCCTAGGGGCCCTCCACTTT.

This clone showed up many times. The chain carries TRBV20-1 and TRBJ1-2; TRBD1 matches at 8 bases. The V segment lost 6 bases and the J segment 4 bases; nucleotides outside the gene matches: 10. Germline V gene sequence: CDR1 DFQATT, CDR2 SNEGSKA (reference sequence). CDR3 size: 14 residues. CDR3 region: CSAWTGTKGYGYTF. The CDR3 DNA is TGCAGTGCGTGGACAGGGACGAAGGGCTATGGCTACACCTTC.